This T cell receptor (beta chain) was sequenced during a study of human T cells and chemical hapten exposure. Time point here: patch test 1, 2 weeks after DPC sensitization. As to treatment: therapeutic diphenylcyclopropenone sensitization with weekly scalp DPC. Study-wide findings and caveats: Following DPC sensitization, TCRs present above 1 in 1000 frequency showed no change.

Note on this clonotype: The antigen is unknown.

CDR1 and CDR2 (germline): MNHNS, SASEGT. This CDR3 region has 15 residues. The V and J ends lost 5 bases and 4 bases respectively, with 17 bases between them. TCRdb fed the RACE reads into MiXCR, producing one record per CDR3 protein. The data show roughly 200,000 distinct CDR3 sequences, around 20% seen once. Sequenced material: whole blood, taken in connection with sensitization to the hapten diphenylcyclopropenone (DPC). The TCR originated in a woman aged 50 to 65 with alopecia areata. Some clones in this sample may be carry-over from other donors' samples. The chain couples TRBV6-1 to TRBJ1-1; D gene uncertain. CDR3 sequence reads: CASSLSGGLGTEAFF. The CDR3 region has the DNA TGTGCCAGCAGTCTTAGTGGAGGGTTGGGCACTGAAGCTTTCTTT.